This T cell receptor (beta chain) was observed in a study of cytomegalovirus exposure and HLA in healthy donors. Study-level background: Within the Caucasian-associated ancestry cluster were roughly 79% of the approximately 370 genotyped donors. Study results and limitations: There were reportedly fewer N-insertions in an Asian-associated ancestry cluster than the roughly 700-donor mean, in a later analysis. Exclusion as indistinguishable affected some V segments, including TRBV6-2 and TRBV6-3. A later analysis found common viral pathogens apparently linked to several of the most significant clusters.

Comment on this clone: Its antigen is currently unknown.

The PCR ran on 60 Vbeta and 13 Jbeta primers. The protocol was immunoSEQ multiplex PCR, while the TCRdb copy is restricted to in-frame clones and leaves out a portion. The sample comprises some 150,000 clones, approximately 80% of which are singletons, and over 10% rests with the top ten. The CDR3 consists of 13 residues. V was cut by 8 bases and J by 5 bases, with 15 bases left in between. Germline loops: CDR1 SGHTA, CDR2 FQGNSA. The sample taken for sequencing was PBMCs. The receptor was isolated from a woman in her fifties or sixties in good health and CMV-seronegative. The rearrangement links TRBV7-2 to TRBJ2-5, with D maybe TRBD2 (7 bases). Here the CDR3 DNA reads TGTGCCAGCTCCCGGGGGGCACGGGAGACCCAGTACTTC. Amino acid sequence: CASSRGARETQYF.